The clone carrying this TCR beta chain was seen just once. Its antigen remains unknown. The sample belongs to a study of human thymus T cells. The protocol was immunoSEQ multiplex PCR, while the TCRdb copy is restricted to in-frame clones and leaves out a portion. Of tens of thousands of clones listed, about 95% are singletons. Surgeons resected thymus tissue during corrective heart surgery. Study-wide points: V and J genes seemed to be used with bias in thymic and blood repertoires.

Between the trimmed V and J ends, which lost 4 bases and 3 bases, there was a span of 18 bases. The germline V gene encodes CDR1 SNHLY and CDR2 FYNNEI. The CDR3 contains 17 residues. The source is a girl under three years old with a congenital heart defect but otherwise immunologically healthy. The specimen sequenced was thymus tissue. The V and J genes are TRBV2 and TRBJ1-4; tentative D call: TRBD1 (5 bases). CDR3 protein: CASSVRGWEGPNEKLFF. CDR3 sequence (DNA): TGTGCCAGCAGTGTTCGAGGGTGGGAGGGGCCTAATGAAAAACTGTTTTTT. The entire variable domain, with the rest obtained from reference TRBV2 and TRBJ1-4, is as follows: EPEVTQTPSHQVTQMGQEVILRCVPISNHLYFYWYRQILGQKVEFLVSFYNNEISEKSEIFDDQFSVERPDGSNFTLKIRSTKLEDSAMYFCASSVRGWEGPNEKLFFGSGTQLSVL.